These 3 T cell receptor beta chains were all obtained from the same sample, sequenced in a study of blood T cell repertoires in COVID-19. Assay used: immunoSEQ multiplex PCR; TCRdb lists only in-frame clones, some missing. Of about 160,000 clones listed, 85% were seen once; the top ten hold 3% to 3.5%. The specimen sequenced was peripheral blood. These receptors were taken from a human donor with acute or convalescent COVID-19. The donor label of this sample is uncertain.

This chain connects TRBV10-3 to TRBJ1-4, with TRBD1 matching over 8 bases. Per the germline V gene, CDR1 is ENHRY and CDR2 is SYGVKD. Trimming removed 8 bases from V and 8 bases from J; junction bases left unmatched: 4. The CDR3 sequence is 12 residues long. The CDR3 DNA sequence: TGTGCCATCGCCCGGGACAGGGAAAAACTGTTTTTT. Its protein product is CAIARDREKLFF.

V gene TRBV11-2 combines with J gene TRBJ1-2; D unclear. The germline V and J ends were trimmed by 0 bases and 8 bases, with 10 bases remaining between them. Germline V lookup: CDR1 SGHAT, CDR2 FQNNGV. The CDR3 contains 13 residues. This chain's CDR3 is CASSLDTGHGYTF. The CDR3 nucleotides are TGTGCCAGCAGCTTAGATACCGGTCACGGCTACACCTTC.

The chain links TRBV7-9 to TRBJ1-2; TRBD1 matches 8 bases. V was clipped by 6 bases and J by 10 bases; unmatched bases: 4. The CDR3 is 11 residues long. The germline V gene has CDR1 SEHNR and CDR2 FQNEAQ (reference sequence). CDR3 in DNA: TGTGCCAGCAGGGCAGGGGGCCTCTACACCTTC. This gives the protein CASRAGGLYTF.